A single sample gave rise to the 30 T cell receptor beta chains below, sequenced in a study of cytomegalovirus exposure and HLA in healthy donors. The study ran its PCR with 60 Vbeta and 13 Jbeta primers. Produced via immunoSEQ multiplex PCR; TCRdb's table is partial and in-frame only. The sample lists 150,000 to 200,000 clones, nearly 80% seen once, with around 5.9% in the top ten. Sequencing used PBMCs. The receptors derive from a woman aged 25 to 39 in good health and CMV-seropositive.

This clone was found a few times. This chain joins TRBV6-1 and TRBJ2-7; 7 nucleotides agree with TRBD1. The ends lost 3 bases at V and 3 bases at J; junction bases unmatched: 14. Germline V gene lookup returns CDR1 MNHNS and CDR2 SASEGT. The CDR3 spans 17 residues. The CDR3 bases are TGTGCCAGCAGTGACCTCATACCGGGACAGTCCGTCTACGAGCAGTACTTC. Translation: CASSDLIPGQSVYEQYF.

For the CDR3, the DNA is TGTGCCAGCTCACAGGGGGTTCACACTGAAGCTTTCTTT. Translation: CASSQGVHTEAFF. The chain couples TRBV6-5 to TRBJ1-1, with 8 positions matching TRBD1. Germline V lookup: CDR1 MNHEY, CDR2 SVGAGI. This CDR3 spans 13 amino acids. The V and J ends lost 8 bases and 3 bases, in that order; junction bases with no gene match: 5.

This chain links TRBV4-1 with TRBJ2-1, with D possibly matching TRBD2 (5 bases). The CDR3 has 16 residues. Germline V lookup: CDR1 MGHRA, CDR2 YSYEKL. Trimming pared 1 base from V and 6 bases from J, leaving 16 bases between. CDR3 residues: CASSQAGIANINEQFF. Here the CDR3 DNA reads TGCGCCAGCAGCCAAGCAGGAATAGCGAATATCAATGAGCAGTTCTTC.

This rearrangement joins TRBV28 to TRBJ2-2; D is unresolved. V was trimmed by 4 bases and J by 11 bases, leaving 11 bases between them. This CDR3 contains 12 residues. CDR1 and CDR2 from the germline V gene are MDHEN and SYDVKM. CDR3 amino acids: CASSYGRFELFF. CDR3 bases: TGTGCCAGCAGTTATGGCCGCTTTGAGCTGTTTTTT.

CDR3 in DNA: TGTGCCATCAGTGAGTCTGTGGGACTAGCGGGAGCGGGTGAGCAGTTCTTC. Its protein product is CAISESVGLAGAGEQFF. This sequence joins TRBV10-3 and TRBJ2-1; TRBD2 agrees at 14 bases. The CDR3 spans 17 residues. Germline assignment: CDR1 ENHRY and CDR2 SYGVKD. Trimming cost V 0 bases and J 9 bases; bases outside gene matches: 7.

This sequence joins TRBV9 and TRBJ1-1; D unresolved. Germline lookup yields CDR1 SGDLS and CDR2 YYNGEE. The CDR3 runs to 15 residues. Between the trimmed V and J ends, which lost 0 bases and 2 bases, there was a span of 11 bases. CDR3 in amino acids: CASSVAPEGNTEAFF. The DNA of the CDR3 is TGTGCCAGCAGCGTAGCCCCGGAGGGTAACACTGAAGCTTTCTTT.

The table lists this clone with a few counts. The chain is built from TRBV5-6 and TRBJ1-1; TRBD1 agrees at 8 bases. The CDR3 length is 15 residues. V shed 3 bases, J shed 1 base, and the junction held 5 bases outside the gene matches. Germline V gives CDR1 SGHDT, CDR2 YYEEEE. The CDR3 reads CASSSGTGGNTEAFF. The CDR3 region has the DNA TGTGCCAGCAGCTCGGGGACAGGAGGGAACACTGAAGCTTTCTTT.

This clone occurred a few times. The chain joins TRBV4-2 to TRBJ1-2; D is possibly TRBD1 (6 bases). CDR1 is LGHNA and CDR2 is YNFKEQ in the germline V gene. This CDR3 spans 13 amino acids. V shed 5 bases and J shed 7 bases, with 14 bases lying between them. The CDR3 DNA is TGTGCCAGCAGCTCAAAAGGGGGGGTTGGCTACACCTTC. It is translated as CASSSKGGVGYTF.

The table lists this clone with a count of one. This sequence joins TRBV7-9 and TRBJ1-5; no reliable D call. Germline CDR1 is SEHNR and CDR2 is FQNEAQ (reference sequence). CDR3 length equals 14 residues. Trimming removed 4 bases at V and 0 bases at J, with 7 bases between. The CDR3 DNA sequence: TGTGCCAGCAGCTCCACCAGTAGCAATCAGCCCCAGCATTTT. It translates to CASSSTSSNQPQHF.

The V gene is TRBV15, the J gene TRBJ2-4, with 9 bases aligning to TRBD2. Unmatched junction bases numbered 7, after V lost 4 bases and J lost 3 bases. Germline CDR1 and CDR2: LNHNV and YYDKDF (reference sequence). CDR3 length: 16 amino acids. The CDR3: CATSNAGGTDKNIQYF. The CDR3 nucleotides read TGTGCCACCAGCAATGCGGGGGGGACCGACAAAAACATTCAGTACTTC.

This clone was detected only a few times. The chain's CDR3 is CASSGHRGSPHEQYF. CDR3 in DNA: TGTGCCAGCAGCGGACATCGGGGGAGTCCCCACGAGCAGTACTTC. This chain uses TRBV21-1 with TRBJ2-7; TRBD2, the D gene given by the table, was not confirmed from the DNA. TRBV21-1 is flagged as a pseudogene. The CDR3 runs to 15 residues.

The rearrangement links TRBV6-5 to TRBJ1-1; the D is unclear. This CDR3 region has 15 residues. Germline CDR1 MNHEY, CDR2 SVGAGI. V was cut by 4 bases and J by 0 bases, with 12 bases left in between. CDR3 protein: CASSSPGPMNTEAFF. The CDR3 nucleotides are TGTGCCAGCAGTTCCCCTGGGCCGATGAACACTGAAGCTTTCTTT.

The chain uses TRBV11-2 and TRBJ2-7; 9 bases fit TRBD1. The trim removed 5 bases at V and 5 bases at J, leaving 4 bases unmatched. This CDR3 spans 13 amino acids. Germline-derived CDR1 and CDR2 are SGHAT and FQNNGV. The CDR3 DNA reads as TGTGCCAGCAGCACTACAGGGGGCAACGAGCAGTACTTC. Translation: CASSTTGGNEQYF.

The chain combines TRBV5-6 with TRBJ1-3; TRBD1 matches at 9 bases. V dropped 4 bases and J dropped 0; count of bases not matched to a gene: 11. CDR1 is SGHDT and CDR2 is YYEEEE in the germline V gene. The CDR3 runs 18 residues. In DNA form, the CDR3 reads TGTGCCAGCAGCCCCGGGACAGGGACCCTCAGCTCTGGAAACACCATATATTTT. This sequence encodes CASSPGTGTLSSGNTIYF.

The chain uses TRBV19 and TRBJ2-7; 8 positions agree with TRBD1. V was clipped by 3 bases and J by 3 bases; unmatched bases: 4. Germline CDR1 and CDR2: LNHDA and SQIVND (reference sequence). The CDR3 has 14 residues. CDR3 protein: CASSISGQDYEQYF. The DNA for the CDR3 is TGTGCCAGTAGTATCTCGGGACAGGACTACGAGCAGTACTTC.

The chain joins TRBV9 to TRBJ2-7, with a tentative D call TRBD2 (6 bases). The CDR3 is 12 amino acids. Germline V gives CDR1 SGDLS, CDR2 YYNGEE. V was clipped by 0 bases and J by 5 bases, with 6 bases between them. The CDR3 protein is CASSVGGDEQYF. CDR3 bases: TGTGCCAGCAGCGTAGGGGGGGACGAGCAGTACTTC.

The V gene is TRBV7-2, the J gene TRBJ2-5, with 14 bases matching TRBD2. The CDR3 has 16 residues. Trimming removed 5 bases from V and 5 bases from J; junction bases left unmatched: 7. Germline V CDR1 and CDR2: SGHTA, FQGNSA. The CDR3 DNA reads TGTGCCAGCAGCCCAAGACTAGCGGGGGGGAGGGAGACCCAGTACTTC. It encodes CASSPRLAGGRETQYF.

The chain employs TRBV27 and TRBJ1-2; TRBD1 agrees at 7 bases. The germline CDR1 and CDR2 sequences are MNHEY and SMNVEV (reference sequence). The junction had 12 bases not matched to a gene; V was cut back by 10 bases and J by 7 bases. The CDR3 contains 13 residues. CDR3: CATAIGGFSGYTF. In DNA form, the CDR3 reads TGTGCCACCGCAATAGGGGGCTTCAGTGGCTACACCTTC.

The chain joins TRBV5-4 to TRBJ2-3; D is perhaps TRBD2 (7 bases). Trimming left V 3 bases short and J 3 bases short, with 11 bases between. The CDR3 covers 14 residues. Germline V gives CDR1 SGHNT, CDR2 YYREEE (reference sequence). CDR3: CASSWGGGTDTQYF. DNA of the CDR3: TGTGCCAGCAGCTGGGGGGGCGGAACAGATACGCAGTATTTT.

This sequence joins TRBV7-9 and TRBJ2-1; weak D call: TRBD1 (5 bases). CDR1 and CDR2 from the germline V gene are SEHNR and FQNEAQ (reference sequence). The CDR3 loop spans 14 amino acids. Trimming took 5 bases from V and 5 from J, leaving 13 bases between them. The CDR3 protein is CASSPTAKHNEQFF. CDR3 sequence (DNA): TGTGCCAGCAGCCCGACAGCAAAGCACAATGAGCAGTTCTTC. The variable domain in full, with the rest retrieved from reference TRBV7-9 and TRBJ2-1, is DTGVSQNPRHKITKRGQNVTFRCDPISEHNRLYWYRQTLGQGPEFLTYFQNEAQLEKSRLLSDRFSAERPKGSFSTLEIQRTEQGDSAMYLCASSPTAKHNEQFFGPGTRLTVL.

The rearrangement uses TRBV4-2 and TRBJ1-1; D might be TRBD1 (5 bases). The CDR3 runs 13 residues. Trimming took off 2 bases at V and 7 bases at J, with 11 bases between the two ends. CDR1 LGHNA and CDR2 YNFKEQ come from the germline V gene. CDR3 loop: CASSQSTGLEAFF. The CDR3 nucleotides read TGTGCCAGCAGCCAATCCACAGGCCTTGAAGCTTTCTTT.

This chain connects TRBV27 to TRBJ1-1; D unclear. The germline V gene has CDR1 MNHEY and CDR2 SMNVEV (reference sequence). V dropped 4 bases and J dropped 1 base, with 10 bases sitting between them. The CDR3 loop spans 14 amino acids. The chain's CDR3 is CASSSYQANTEAFF. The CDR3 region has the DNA TGTGCCAGCAGTTCCTACCAGGCGAACACTGAAGCTTTCTTT.

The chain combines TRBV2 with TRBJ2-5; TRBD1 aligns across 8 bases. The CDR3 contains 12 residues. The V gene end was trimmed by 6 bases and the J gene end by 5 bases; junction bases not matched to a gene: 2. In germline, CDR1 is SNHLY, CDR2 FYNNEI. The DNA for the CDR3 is TGTGCCAGCAGAAGACAGGGGGAGACCCAGTACTTC. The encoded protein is CASRRQGETQYF.

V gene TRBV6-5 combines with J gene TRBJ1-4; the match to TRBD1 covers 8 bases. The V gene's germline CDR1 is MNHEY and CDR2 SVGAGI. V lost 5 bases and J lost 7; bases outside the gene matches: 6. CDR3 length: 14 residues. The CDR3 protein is CASSQDREREKLFF. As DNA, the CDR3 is TGTGCCAGCAGTCAGGACAGGGAACGTGAAAAACTGTTTTTT.

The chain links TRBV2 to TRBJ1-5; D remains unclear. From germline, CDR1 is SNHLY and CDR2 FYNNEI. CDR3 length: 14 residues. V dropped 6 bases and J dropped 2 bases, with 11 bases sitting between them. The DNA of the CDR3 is TGTGCCAGCAGGTCCCGGGATGGCAATCAGCCCCAGCATTTT. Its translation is CASRSRDGNQPQHF.

CDR3: CASSGTASPLHF. The DNA for the CDR3 is TGTGCCAGTAGCGGGACAGCCTCACCCCTCCACTTT. This chain joins TRBV19 and TRBJ1-6; TRBD1 matches at 7 bases. There are 12 residues in the CDR3. With V trimmed by 6 bases and J by 10 bases, 3 bases remained unmatched. Germline CDR1 is LNHDA and CDR2 is SQIVND (reference sequence). Drawing the rest from reference TRBV19 and TRBJ1-6, the complete variable domain is DGGITQSPKYLFRKEGQNVTLSCEQNLNHDAMYWYRQDPGQGLRLIYYSQIVNDFQKGDIAEGYSVSREKKESFPLTVTSAQKNPTAFYLCASSGTASPLHFGNGTRLTVT.

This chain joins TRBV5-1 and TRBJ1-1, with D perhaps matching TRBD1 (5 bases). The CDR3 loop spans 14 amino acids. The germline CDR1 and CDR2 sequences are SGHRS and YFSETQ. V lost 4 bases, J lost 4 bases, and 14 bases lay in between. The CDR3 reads CASSTRGAFTEAFF. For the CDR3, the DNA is TGCGCCAGCAGCACCCGCGGGGCGTTCACTGAAGCTTTCTTT.

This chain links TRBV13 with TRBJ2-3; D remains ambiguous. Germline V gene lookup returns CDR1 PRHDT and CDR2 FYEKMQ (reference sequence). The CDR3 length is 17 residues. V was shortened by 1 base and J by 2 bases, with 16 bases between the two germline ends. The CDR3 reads CASSLAQTFSFTDTQYF. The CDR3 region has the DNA TGTGCCAGCAGCTTAGCTCAGACATTCTCCTTCACAGATACGCAGTATTTT. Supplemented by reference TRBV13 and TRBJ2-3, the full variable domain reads AAGVIQSPRHLIKEKRETATLKCYPIPRHDTVYWYQQGPGQDPQFLISFYEKMQSDKGSIPDRFSAQQFSDYHSELNMSSLELGDSALYFCASSLAQTFSFTDTQYFGPGTRLTVL.

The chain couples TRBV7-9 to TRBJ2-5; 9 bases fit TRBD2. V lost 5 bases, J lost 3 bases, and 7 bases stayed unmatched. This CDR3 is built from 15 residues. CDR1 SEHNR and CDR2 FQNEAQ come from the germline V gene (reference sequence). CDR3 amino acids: CASSGNSGGKETQYF. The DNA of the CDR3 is TGTGCCAGCAGCGGTAATAGCGGGGGTAAAGAGACCCAGTACTTC.

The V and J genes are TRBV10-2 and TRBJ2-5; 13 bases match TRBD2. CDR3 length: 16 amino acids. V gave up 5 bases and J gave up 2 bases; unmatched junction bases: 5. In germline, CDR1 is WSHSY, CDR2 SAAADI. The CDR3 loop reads CASSKTSGGTQETQYF. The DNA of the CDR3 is TGCGCCAGCAGTAAGACTAGCGGGGGGACTCAAGAGACCCAGTACTTC.